This T cell receptor (beta chain) was identified during a study of blood T cell repertoires in COVID-19. Overall study: Collection of acute and convalescent COVID-19 samples took place in the United States, Italy and Spain.

TCRdb's copy holds only in-frame clones and misses some; the assay was immunoSEQ multiplex PCR. This sample has approximately 500,000 clones, with approximately 83% found just once. This clone was seen a single time. Sequenced input: peripheral blood. This clonotype was obtained from a human donor in a cohort sampled during active COVID-19.

This chain's CDR3 is CASREGAAHLFGYTF. The CDR3 DNA reads TGTGCCAGCAGGGAGGGGGCGGCCCACCTTTTTGGCTACACCTTC. The chain carries TRBV27 and TRBJ1-2; 7 nucleotides agree with TRBD1. The germline gives CDR1 MNHEY, CDR2 SMNVEV (reference sequence). After removal of 6 bases from V and 7 bases from J, the junction contained 14 bases not matched to a gene. This CDR3 comprises 15 residues.